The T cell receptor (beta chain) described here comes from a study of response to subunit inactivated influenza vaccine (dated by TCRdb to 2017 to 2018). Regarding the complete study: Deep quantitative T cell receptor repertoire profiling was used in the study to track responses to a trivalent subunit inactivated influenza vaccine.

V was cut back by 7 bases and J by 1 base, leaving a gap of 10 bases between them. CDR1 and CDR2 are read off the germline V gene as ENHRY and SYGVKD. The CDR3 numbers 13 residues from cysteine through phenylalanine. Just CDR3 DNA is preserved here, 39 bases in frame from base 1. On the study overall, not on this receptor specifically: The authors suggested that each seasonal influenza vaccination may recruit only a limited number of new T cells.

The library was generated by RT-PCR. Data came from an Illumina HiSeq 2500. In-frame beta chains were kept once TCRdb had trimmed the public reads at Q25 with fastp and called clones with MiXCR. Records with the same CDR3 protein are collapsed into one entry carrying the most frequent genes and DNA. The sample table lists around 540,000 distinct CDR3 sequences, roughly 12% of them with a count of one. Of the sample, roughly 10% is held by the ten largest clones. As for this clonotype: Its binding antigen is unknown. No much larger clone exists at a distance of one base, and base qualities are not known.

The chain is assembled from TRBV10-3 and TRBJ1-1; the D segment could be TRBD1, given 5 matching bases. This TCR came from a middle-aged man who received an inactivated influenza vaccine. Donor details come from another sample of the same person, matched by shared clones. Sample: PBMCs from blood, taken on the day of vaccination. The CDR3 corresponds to CAIKRGENTEAFF. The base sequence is TGTGCCATCAAAAGGGGCGAGAACACTGAAGCTTTCTTT.